This T cell receptor (beta chain) was retrieved from a study of OX40 agonist ivuxolimab in advanced cancers. TCRdb's table, derived via immunoSEQ multiplex PCR, lists solely in-frame clones and lacks some. The sample includes 43,000 or so clones, approximately 71% of them seen just once. The CDR3 is made up of 16 amino acids. Germline-derived CDR1 and CDR2 are ENHRY and SYGVKD. The trim removed 4 bases at V and 6 bases at J, leaving 11 bases unmatched. J is TRBJ2-1 and V is TRBV10-3, with 8 bases identical to TRBD2. The sequenced sample was CD4+ or CD8+ T cells sorted from blood, obtained in a trial of the OX40 agonist ivuxolimab. This TCR came from an adult with an advanced solid tumor such as melanoma, head and neck, liver or kidney cancer. The CDR3: CAISAGGSGEFNEQFF. CDR3 sequence (DNA): TGTGCCATCAGTGCTGGAGGTAGCGGGGAGTTCAATGAGCAGTTCTTC.